This entry lists 8 T cell receptor beta chains sequenced from one sample in a study of shared T cell receptors in the human thymus. The assay was immunoSEQ multiplex PCR, and TCRdb's table has in-frame clones only and misses some. The table has 700,000 or so clones, 70% to 90% seen once. The same data also contributed to another study, on human thymus T cells.

Sequencing was performed on thymocytes. The receptors originated from a girl younger than two with a congenital heart defect.

This sequence joins TRBV4-1 and TRBJ2-4; 9 bases are shared with TRBD1. This CDR3 spans 18 amino acids. The V gene's germline CDR1 is MGHRA and CDR2 YSYEKL. V trimming: 1 base; J trimming: 0 bases; junction bases outside the gene matches: 7. The CDR3 spells CASSQVRTGGLAKNIQYF. CDR3 DNA sequence: TGCGCCAGCAGCCAAGTCCGAACAGGGGGCTTAGCCAAAAACATTCAGTACTTC.

CDR3 amino acids: CASSQEGGGSLTAETQYF. CDR3 in DNA: TGCGCCAGCAGCCAAGAGGGGGGAGGCAGCTTAACGGCGGAGACCCAGTACTTC. The V and J genes are TRBV4-1 and TRBJ2-5; D may be TRBD2 (6 bases). The CDR3 has 18 residues. Germline V gene lookup returns CDR1 MGHRA and CDR2 YSYEKL. V was cut by 0 bases and J by 5 bases, with 22 bases left in between.

V and J are TRBV27 and TRBJ2-3; 7 nucleotides match TRBD1. The CDR3 is made up of 16 amino acids. CDR1 and CDR2 (germline): MNHEY, SMNVEV (reference sequence). V dropped 3 bases and J dropped 1; count of bases not matched to a gene: 7. The CDR3 here is CASSFPPGGRTDTQYF. CDR3 bases: TGTGCCAGCAGTTTTCCTCCAGGGGGACGCACAGATACGCAGTATTTT.

The chain has TRBV9 and TRBJ2-3; 10 bases are shared with TRBD2. CDR1 SGDLS and CDR2 YYNGEE come from the germline V gene. V trimming: 3 bases; J trimming: 0 bases; junction bases outside the gene matches: 4. CDR3 length equals 16 residues. CDR3 loop: CASSEYSGGSTDTQYF. CDR3 in DNA: TGTGCCAGCAGCGAGTATAGCGGGGGGAGCACAGATACGCAGTATTTT.

The chain's CDR3 is CASSQTKANYGYTF. As DNA, the CDR3 is TGTGCCAGCAGCCAGACTAAAGCTAACTATGGCTACACCTTC. The rearrangement joins TRBV14 to TRBJ1-2, with D unresolved. The CDR3 length is 14 residues. With 3 bases removed from V and 0 bases from J, the gap between germline ends came to 8 bases. The germline V gene has CDR1 SGHDN and CDR2 FVKESK.

The genes are TRBV11-2 and TRBJ2-1; D gene unclear. This CDR3 is 13 amino acids long. From germline, CDR1 is SGHAT and CDR2 FQNNGV. V lost 1 base and J lost 16, with 17 bases in between. The CDR3 nucleotides read TGTGCCAGCAGCTTAGCTCGTGGTCATCCCAGTTTCTTC. It specifies CASSLARGHPSFF.

Turning to this clone: One end of the junction is discordant with germline, which a read error may explain. The chain recombines TRBV2 with TRBJ1-5; tentatively, D is TRBD1 (5 bases). The CDR3 consists of 15 residues. Germline assignment: CDR1 SNHLY and CDR2 FYNNEI. The CDR3 DNA sequence: TGTGCCAGCAGGGAAGAAAGGGGTTGCAATCAGCCCCAGCATTTT. It codes for CASREERGCNQPQHF.

The chain is built from TRBV15 and TRBJ1-1; 9 bases fit TRBD1. Germline V gives CDR1 LNHNV, CDR2 YYDKDF (reference sequence). The junction had 10 bases not matched to a gene; V was cut back by 3 bases and J by 5 bases. The CDR3 runs 16 residues. This chain's CDR3 is CATSSTLQGAGTEAFF. CDR3 DNA: TGTGCCACCAGCAGTACTTTACAGGGGGCCGGTACTGAAGCTTTCTTT.